This section outlines one T cell receptor beta chain sequence together with its context. PCR was performed using 60 Vbeta and 13 Jbeta primers. Only in-frame clones appear in the TCRdb table, and some are missing; sequencing was by immunoSEQ multiplex PCR. The table lists under 150,000 clones, 80% of them singletons. This CDR3 spans 13 amino acids. The V gene lost 6 bases and the J gene lost 8 bases, with 19 bases spanning the gap. Germline CDR1 is SQVTM and CDR2 is ANQGSEA. The data stem from a study of cytomegalovirus exposure and HLA in healthy donors. The sequence derives from a man aged 25 to 40 in good health and CMV-seronegative. The gene calls are TRBV29-1 and TRBJ1-2; possibly TRBD1 for D (5 bases). The sample consisted of PBMCs. CDR3 sequence (DNA): TGCAGCGTCGAATCAGGGTATCTCTCCGGCTACACCTTC. Protein: CSVESGYLSGYTF.